This TCR beta chain was identified during a study of shared clonotypes between healthy human individuals. Study details: Each donor's CD8 memory used one plate, CD8 naive two, each CD4 subset three.

This CDR3 spans 15 amino acids. V lost 4 bases and J lost 2, with 11 bases in between. The germline V gene has CDR1 SEHNR and CDR2 FQNEAQ (reference sequence). Notes on the study in general: The naive CD4 repertoires of a few donors were compared, and roughly 5% of clonotypes were shared. The expectation was that sequencing depth would affect clonotype sharing among donors.

Positively selected for CCR7, the CD45RO-negative cells used as naive CD8 cells excluded terminally differentiated effector memory CD45RA+ cells. As for this clone: The target antigen is unknown.

Libraries were prepared by immunoSEQ multiplex PCR; TCRdb keeps only in-frame clonotypes and omits some of them. The table includes around 2,000,000 clones, approximately 94% detected once. The chain recombines TRBV7-9 with TRBJ2-2; TRBD1 might be the D (6 bases). The receptor was isolated from a young man in good health. Sequencing used naive CD8+ T cells sorted from blood. The CDR3 region is CASSSMDRNTGELFF. The CDR3 region has the DNA TGTGCCAGCAGCTCGATGGACAGAAACACCGGGGAGCTGTTTTTT. The full variable domain, with the rest looked up from reference TRBV7-9 and TRBJ2-2, is DTGVSQNPRHKITKRGQNVTFRCDPISEHNRLYWYRQTLGQGPEFLTYFQNEAQLEKSRLLSDRFSAERPKGSFSTLEIQRTEQGDSAMYLCASSSMDRNTGELFFGEGSRLTVL.